Listed here are 29 T cell receptor beta chains from one sample, sequenced in a study of blood T cell repertoires in COVID-19. The table came from immunoSEQ multiplex PCR; TCRdb's copy has only in-frame clones and leaves some out. The sample comprises around 200,000 clones, roughly 83% of which are singletons, and about 6% rests with the top ten. The sample comprised PBMCs or T cells enriched from blood (not recorded which). These TCRs come from a man between 40 and 49 years old with acute COVID-19.

The chain employs TRBV27 and TRBJ2-1; no definite D call. CDR1 and CDR2 from the germline V gene are MNHEY and SMNVEV (reference sequence). The CDR3 has 13 amino acids. Between the trimmed V and J ends, which lost 5 bases and 3 bases, there was a span of 8 bases. The CDR3 here is CASSLRVYNEQFF. CDR3 sequence (DNA): TGTGCCAGCAGTCTACGGGTCTACAATGAGCAGTTCTTC.

V and J are TRBV3-1 (or the pseudogene TRBV3-2) and TRBJ2-1, with 12 bases lining up with TRBD2. CDR1 is LGHDT and CDR2 is YNNKEL in the germline V gene (reference sequence). This CDR3 has 15 residues. The trim removed 5 bases at V and 4 bases at J, leaving 3 bases unmatched. CDR3 nucleotides: TGTGCCAGCAGCTACGGGACTAGCGGGTACAATGAGCAGTTCTTC. This gives the protein CASSYGTSGYNEQFF.

The chain links TRBV4-2 to TRBJ2-5; D is unclear. The CDR3 contains 13 residues. CDR1 LGHNA and CDR2 YNFKEQ come from the germline V gene. V was trimmed by 4 bases and J by 1 base, leaving 7 bases between them. The CDR3 loop reads CASSLTVQETQYF. In nucleotides, the CDR3 is TGTGCCAGCAGCCTCACGGTCCAAGAGACCCAGTACTTC.

This clone was detected only once. CDR3: CASSFSRGRGNQPQHF. The CDR3 nucleotides are TGTGCCAGCAGTTTCTCGAGGGGGCGCGGCAATCAGCCCCAGCATTTT. The gene calls are TRBV28 and TRBJ1-5; the match to TRBD1 covers 7 bases. The CDR3 extends over 16 amino acids. V lost 3 bases, J lost 2 bases, and 7 bases stayed unmatched. Per the germline V gene, CDR1 is MDHEN and CDR2 is SYDVKM.

The sample holds one count of this clone. The CDR3, as DNA: TGTGCCAGCAGCCTTCAAACAGAATACGAGCAGTACTTC. This translates into CASSLQTEYEQYF. The J gene is TRBJ2-7, the V gene TRBV7-8; unclear D gene. The V gene's germline CDR1 is SGHVS and CDR2 FQNEAQ. Trimming left V 5 bases short and J 4 bases short, with 12 bases between. The CDR3 covers 13 residues.

The chain recombines TRBV7-3 with TRBJ2-2, with 8 bases identical to TRBD1. The length of the CDR3 is 16 residues. Per germline, CDR1 SGHTA and CDR2 FQGTGA. V shed 1 base and J 5 bases; nucleotides not matched to a gene: 6. The CDR3 nucleotides read TGTGCCAGCAGCTTAATGGCCAGGGGGCGTACCGGGGAGCTGTTTTTT. Protein product: CASSLMARGRTGELFF.

This clone has just one count. This chain connects TRBV30 to TRBJ1-4, with D maybe TRBD1 (5 bases). This CDR3 has 16 residues. V was cut by 0 bases and J by 8 bases, with 19 bases left in between. Germline V CDR1 and CDR2: GTSNPN, SVGIG (reference sequence). Here the CDR3 reads CAWSVLRAREEEKLFF. The CDR3 nucleotides read TGTGCCTGGAGTGTACTTAGGGCCAGGGAGGAGGAAAAACTGTTTTTT. The full variable domain, completed using reference TRBV30 and TRBJ1-4, is SQTIHQWPATLVQPVGSPLSLECTVEGTSNPNLYWYRQAAGRGLQLLFYSVGIGQISSEVPQNLSASRPQDRQFILSSKKLLLSDSGFYLCAWSVLRAREEEKLFFGSGTQLSVL.

This chain connects TRBV5-4 to TRBJ2-1, with D possibly being TRBD2 (5 bases). This CDR3 is 15 amino acids long. Germline V gene data show CDR1 as SGHNT and CDR2 as YYREEE (reference sequence). Trimming removed 4 bases at V and 5 bases at J, with 16 bases between. This CDR3 is CASSQTRESHNEQFF. The CDR3 DNA is TGTGCCAGCAGCCAAACCCGGGAAAGCCACAATGAGCAGTTCTTC.

This clone has just one count. The chain couples TRBV4-1 to TRBJ2-5; TRBD2 agrees at 12 bases. The length of the CDR3 is 17 residues. Germline loops: CDR1 MGHRA, CDR2 YSYEKL. Germline trimming cut 1 base from V and 5 bases from J; bases unmatched to any gene: 8. The CDR3 nucleotides read TGCGCCAGCAGCCAAGGACCTAGCGGGAGGGCCGGGGAGACCCAGTACTTC. Translated, it gives CASSQGPSGRAGETQYF.

The chain links TRBV7-9 to TRBJ2-3; maybe TRBD2 (6 bases). The V and J ends lost 8 bases and 0 bases respectively, with 15 bases between them. CDR1 is SEHNR and CDR2 is FQNEAQ in the germline V gene (reference sequence). The CDR3 is 15 residues long. CDR3 residues: CASGLQDLSTDTQYF. Written as DNA, the CDR3 is TGTGCCAGCGGACTACAGGACTTAAGCACAGATACGCAGTATTTT.

The chain uses TRBV7-9 and TRBJ2-1; D might be TRBD1 (6 bases). CDR1 and CDR2 (germline): SEHNR, FQNEAQ (reference sequence). The CDR3 consists of 13 residues. V gave up 5 bases and J gave up 8 bases, with 13 bases separating them. CDR3 bases: TGTGCCAGCAGCGCCAGGGGTAATGATGAGCAGTTCTTC. As protein: CASSARGNDEQFF.

V is TRBV5-5 and J is TRBJ1-3, with TRBD1 matching 9 bases. CDR1 and CDR2 from the germline V gene are SGHKS and YYEKEE (reference sequence). Losses at the gene ends were 3 bases for V and 3 bases for J; bases not matched to a gene: 4. The CDR3 totals 15 residues. Written as DNA, the CDR3 is TGTGCCAGCAGCTGGGACAGGGAAGGTGGAAACACCATATATTTT. It encodes CASSWDREGGNTIYF. Supplemented by reference TRBV5-5 and TRBJ1-3, the full variable domain reads DAGVTQSPTHLIKTRGQQVTLRCSPISGHKSVSWYQQVLGQGPQFIFQYYEKEERGRGNFPDRFSARQFPNYSSELNVNALLLGDSALYLCASSWDREGGNTIYFGEGSWLTVV.

The J gene is TRBJ1-2, the V gene TRBV30, with 10 bases identical to TRBD1. Germline V gene lookup returns CDR1 GTSNPN and CDR2 SVGIG (reference sequence). The CDR3 covers 16 residues. Losses at the gene ends were 5 bases for V and 4 bases for J; bases not matched to a gene: 13. CDR3 DNA: TGTGCCTGGTTAGATTCCGGGACAGGGGTGGCCTATGGCTACACCTTC. Its translation: CAWLDSGTGVAYGYTF.

V usage is TRBV10-3 and J usage is TRBJ2-7; 9 positions agree with TRBD2. The CDR3 spans 20 residues. After removal of 5 bases from V and 0 bases from J, the junction contained 20 bases not matched to a gene. Germline CDR1 ENHRY, CDR2 SYGVKD. Here the CDR3 reads CAISPTTGASGKLGSYEQYF. DNA for the CDR3: TGTGCCATCAGTCCTACGACTGGCGCTAGCGGGAAATTAGGCTCCTACGAGCAGTACTTC.

The chain is built from TRBV9 and TRBJ2-2; TRBD1 agrees at 7 bases. J gave up 6 bases and V 5 bases, and 4 bases lay outside the gene matches. The CDR3 covers 13 residues. The germline CDR1 and CDR2 sequences are SGDLS and YYNGEE. CDR3 loop: CASSDRDPGELFF. In nucleotides, the CDR3 is TGTGCCAGCAGTGACAGGGATCCCGGGGAGCTGTTTTTT.

This clone appeared a few times. This chain links TRBV21-1 with TRBJ1-4. TRBV21-1 is noted as a pseudogene. The CDR3 runs to 14 residues. The CDR3 nucleotides read TGTGCCAGCAGCAAAGCGCGGGTTTGTGAAAAACTGTTTTTT. Residues: CASSKARVCEKLFF.

The rearrangement uses TRBV6-1 and TRBJ2-1; 10 nucleotides align to TRBD2. V dropped 2 bases and J dropped 4; count of bases not matched to a gene: 5. The CDR3 is 16 amino acids. Germline V gene data show CDR1 as MNHNS and CDR2 as SASEGT. This chain's CDR3 is CASSELAGVYYNEQFF. The CDR3 nucleotides read TGTGCCAGCAGTGAACTAGCGGGAGTATATTACAATGAGCAGTTCTTC.

V gene TRBV28 combines with J gene TRBJ2-5; D might be TRBD2 (7 bases). V was shortened by 6 bases and J by 4 bases, with 15 bases between the two germline ends. Per the germline V gene, CDR1 is MDHEN and CDR2 is SYDVKM. CDR3 length equals 14 residues. The DNA of the CDR3 is TGTGCCAGCAGACCTGGAGGGGGGGTAGAGACCCAGTACTTC. Translating it yields CASRPGGGVETQYF.

In its sample, this clone was seen a few times. Sequence at one end of the junction differs from germline and may be a read error. The chain uses TRBV19 and TRBJ1-2; possible D gene TRBD1, 5 bases. From germline, CDR1 is LNHDA and CDR2 SQIVND (reference sequence). There are 15 residues in the CDR3. In nucleotides, the CDR3 is TGTGCCAGTAGTTTAGACCAACAGGCCAACTATGGCTACACCTTC. Protein: CASSLDQQANYGYTF.

The chain couples TRBV27 to TRBJ2-2, with a possible D match to TRBD2 (6 bases). The CDR3 spans 14 residues. The V gene's germline CDR1 is MNHEY and CDR2 SMNVEV (reference sequence). V lost 6 bases, J lost 3 bases, and 11 bases lay in between. In DNA, the CDR3 is TGTGCCAGCAGGCGGCGGGGAGACACCGGGGAGCTGTTTTTT. Translated: CASRRRGDTGELFF.

The CDR3 DNA is TGCGCCAGCAGCCAAGACCCGCCCAGCTCCTATAATTCACCCCTCCACTTT. Protein product: CASSQDPPSSYNSPLHF. The rearrangement links TRBV4-1 to TRBJ1-6, with unresolved D. Germline V gives CDR1 MGHRA, CDR2 YSYEKL. The CDR3 extends over 17 amino acids. V was cut by 0 bases and J by 0 bases, with 9 bases left in between.

V and J are TRBV19 and TRBJ1-4, with no clear D. Looked up from germline, CDR1 is LNHDA and CDR2 is SQIVND (reference sequence). Trimming shortened V by 5 bases and J by 3 bases, and 7 bases separated the two germline ends. The CDR3 runs to 13 residues. CDR3 region: CASSPRANEKLFF. The CDR3 coding sequence is TGTGCCAGTAGTCCCCGGGCTAATGAAAAACTGTTTTTT.

In nucleotides, the CDR3 is TGTGCCAGCAGCTTGTGGGGGGGAACCGGGGAGCTGTTTTTT. It encodes CASSLWGGTGELFF. The genes are TRBV5-5 and TRBJ2-2; 7 bases are a match to TRBD2. Germline V gene sequence: CDR1 SGHKS, CDR2 YYEKEE (reference sequence). This CDR3 is built from 14 residues. Trimming took 1 base from V and 5 from J; bases not matched to a gene: 2.

The V gene is TRBV7-9, the J gene TRBJ1-2, with D hard to call. CDR1 is SEHNR, CDR2 FQNEAQ, per germline (reference sequence). This CDR3 comprises 15 residues. V lost 0 bases and J lost 5, with 13 bases in between. The CDR3 reads CASSLAPSGEYGYTF. The CDR3 coding sequence is TGTGCCAGCAGCTTAGCGCCTTCTGGGGAGTATGGCTACACCTTC.

This chain links TRBV5-1 with TRBJ2-7; 13 bases are a match to TRBD2. Germline V gene lookup returns CDR1 SGHRS and CDR2 YFSETQ. J lost 8 bases, V lost 3 bases, and 8 bases had no gene match. The length of the CDR3 is 15 residues. DNA for the CDR3: TGCGCCAGCAGCTCTACTAGCGGGAGGGACGGAAAGCAGTACTTC. Protein sequence: CASSSTSGRDGKQYF.

The J gene is TRBJ1-1, the V gene TRBV19, with no clear D. The germline CDR1 and CDR2 sequences are LNHDA and SQIVND (reference sequence). The CDR3 is 14 residues long. The V end lost 6 bases, the J end lost 1 base, and 12 bases lay between the germline ends. The CDR3 loop is CASRSSKRNTEAFF. The CDR3 coding sequence is TGTGCCAGTAGGTCCTCAAAGCGGAACACTGAAGCTTTCTTT.

This chain joins TRBV24-1 and TRBJ2-7; a weak D match, TRBD1 (7 bases). The CDR3 has 14 residues. V was shortened by 8 bases and J by 5 bases, with 18 bases between the two germline ends. Germline V gene lookup returns CDR1 KGHDR and CDR2 SFDVKD. The CDR3 loop reads CATTTTGRKDEQYF. CDR3 bases: TGTGCCACCACCACGACAGGGAGGAAAGACGAGCAGTACTTC.

This clone was recorded once. This sequence joins TRBV6-5 and TRBJ2-3; perhaps TRBD2 as D (5 bases). Trimming removed 5 bases at V and 1 base at J, with 10 bases between. In germline, CDR1 is MNHEY, CDR2 SVGAGI. The CDR3 loop spans 14 amino acids. The CDR3 sequence is CASSPSRGTDTQYF. The CDR3 bases are TGTGCCAGCAGTCCTAGCCGAGGCACAGATACGCAGTATTTT.

The V call is TRBV24-1, the J call TRBJ2-5; D might be TRBD2 (5 bases). The CDR3 spans 16 residues. Trimming removed 2 bases from V and 5 bases from J, with 17 bases in between. Germline lookup yields CDR1 KGHDR and CDR2 SFDVKD. CDR3 region: CATSDSGKKIVETQYF. The CDR3, as DNA: TGTGCCACCAGTGATTCCGGGAAAAAGATTGTGGAGACCCAGTACTTC.